This TCR beta chain was observed in a study of lymphopenia after photon versus proton radiotherapy. Overall study findings and caveats: Better survival with proton therapy was suggested as possible, not demonstrated. A bigger post-nadir fall in TCR diversity correlated inversely with survival time in deceased patients. After the lymphocyte nadir, photon-treated repertoires showed oligoclonal expansion, especially of CD8+ Temra cells. Under photons, naive T cells and diversity fell while effector/memory populations rose.

With regard to this clone: Its matching antigen is unknown.

TCRdb keeps only in-frame clones here, not all; method: immunoSEQ multiplex PCR. Among tens of thousands of clones listed, roughly 88% were seen once. Sequencing used peripheral blood, obtained from a patient treated with photon-based radiotherapy. This receptor was identified in a woman in her 70s with pancreatic cancer.

The CDR3 loop is CASSAEPGETQYF. DNA for the CDR3: TGTGCCAGCAGCGCAGAACCGGGGGAGACCCAGTACTTC. The J gene is TRBJ2-5, the V gene TRBV7-3; a weak D match, TRBD2 (5 bases). Trimming took 5 bases from V and 5 from J, leaving 12 bases between them. Germline CDR1 SGHTA, CDR2 FQGTGA. This CDR3 is built from 13 residues. Looking up the rest from reference TRBV7-3 and TRBJ2-5 gives the full variable domain: GAGVSQTPSNKVTEKGKYVELRCDPISGHTALYWYRQSLGQGPEFLIYFQGTGAADDSGLPNDRFFAVRPEGSVSTLKIQRTERGDSAVYLCASSAEPGETQYFGPGTRLLVL.